This TCR beta chain originates from a study of blood T cell repertoires in COVID-19. How the authors handled the data: The authors estimated nucleated cell counts from reference gene primer amplification. Data came from immunoSEQ multiplex PCR; TCRdb stores just in-frame clones and leaves some out. V, J and clone size were drawn from that table, and D and trimming were deduced from the DNA. The repertoire holds tens of thousands of clones, with approximately 70% as singletons. This receptor was taken from a woman aged 60-75 years who had been exposed to COVID-19. The sequencing sample was made of PBMCs or T cells enriched from blood (not recorded which).

CDR3 DNA sequence: TGTGCCAGCAGACAACAGGGGGTAAGCAATCAGCCCCAGCATTTT. It translates to CASRQQGVSNQPQHF. The V call is TRBV28, the J call TRBJ1-5, with 8 bases identical to TRBD1. J lost 1 base, V lost 6 bases, and 5 bases had no gene match. CDR3 size: 15 residues. From germline, CDR1 is MDHEN and CDR2 SYDVKM.